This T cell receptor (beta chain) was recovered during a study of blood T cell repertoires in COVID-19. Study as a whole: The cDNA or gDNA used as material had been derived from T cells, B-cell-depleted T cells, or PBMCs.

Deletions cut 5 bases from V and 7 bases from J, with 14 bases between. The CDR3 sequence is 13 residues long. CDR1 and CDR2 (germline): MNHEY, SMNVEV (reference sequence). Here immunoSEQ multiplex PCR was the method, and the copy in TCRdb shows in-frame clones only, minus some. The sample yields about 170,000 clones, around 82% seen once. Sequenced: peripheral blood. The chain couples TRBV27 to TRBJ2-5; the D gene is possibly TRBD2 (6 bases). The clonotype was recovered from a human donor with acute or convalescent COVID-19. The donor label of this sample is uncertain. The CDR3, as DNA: TGTGCCAGCAGTCTCCTCACCGGGAGGACCCAGTACTTC. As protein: CASSLLTGRTQYF.